One T cell receptor beta chain is described in this entry. TCRdb independently ran MiXCR on the RT-PCR reads; one entry per CDR3 protein. This sample carries around 700,000 distinct CDR3 sequences, 12% to 15% of them seen once, and the ten largest clones take roughly 3.9%. The specimen was memory CD4+ T cells from blood. This TCR derives from a female donor in good health, serving as a healthy control.

The CDR3 region is CSPGQPGGNEQFF. The CDR3 DNA follows: TGCAGCCCGGGACAGCCGGGTGGAAATGAGCAGTTCTTC. The gene calls are TRBV20-1 and TRBJ2-1; 7 bases map to TRBD1. Germline V gene data show CDR1 as DFQATT and CDR2 as SNEGSKA (reference sequence). This CDR3 region has 13 residues.